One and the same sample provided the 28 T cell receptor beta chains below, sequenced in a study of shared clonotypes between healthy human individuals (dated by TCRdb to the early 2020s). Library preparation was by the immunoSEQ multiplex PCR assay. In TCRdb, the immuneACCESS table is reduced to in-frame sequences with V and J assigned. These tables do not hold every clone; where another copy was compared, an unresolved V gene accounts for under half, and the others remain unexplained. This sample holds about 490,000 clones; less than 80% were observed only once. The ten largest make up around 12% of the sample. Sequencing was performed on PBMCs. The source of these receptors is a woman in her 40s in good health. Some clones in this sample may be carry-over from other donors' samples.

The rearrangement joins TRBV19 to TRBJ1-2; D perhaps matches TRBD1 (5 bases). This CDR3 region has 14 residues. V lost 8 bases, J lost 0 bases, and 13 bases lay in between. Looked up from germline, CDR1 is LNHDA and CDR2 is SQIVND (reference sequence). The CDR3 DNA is TGTGCCAGTCAAAGACAGCAAGCTAACTATGGCTACACCTTC. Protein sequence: CASQRQQANYGYTF.

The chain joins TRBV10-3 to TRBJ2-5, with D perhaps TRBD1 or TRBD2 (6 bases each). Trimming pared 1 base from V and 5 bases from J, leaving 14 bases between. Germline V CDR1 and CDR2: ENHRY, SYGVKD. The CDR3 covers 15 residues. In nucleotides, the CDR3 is TGTGCCATCAGTGAGTGGGGGGCGTCCGGGGAGACCCAGTACTTC. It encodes CAISEWGASGETQYF.

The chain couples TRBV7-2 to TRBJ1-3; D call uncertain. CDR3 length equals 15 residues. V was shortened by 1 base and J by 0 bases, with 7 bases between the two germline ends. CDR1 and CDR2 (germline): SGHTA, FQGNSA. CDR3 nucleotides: TGTGCCAGCAGCTTAGTCGGCACCTCTGGAAACACCATATATTTT. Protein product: CASSLVGTSGNTIYF.

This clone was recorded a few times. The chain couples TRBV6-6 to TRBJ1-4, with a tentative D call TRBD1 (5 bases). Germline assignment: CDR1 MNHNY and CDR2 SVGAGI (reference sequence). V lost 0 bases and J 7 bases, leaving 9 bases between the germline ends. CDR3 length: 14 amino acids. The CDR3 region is CASSYSQGSEKLFF. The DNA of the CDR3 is TGTGCCAGCAGTTACTCGCAGGGTAGTGAAAAACTGTTTTTT.

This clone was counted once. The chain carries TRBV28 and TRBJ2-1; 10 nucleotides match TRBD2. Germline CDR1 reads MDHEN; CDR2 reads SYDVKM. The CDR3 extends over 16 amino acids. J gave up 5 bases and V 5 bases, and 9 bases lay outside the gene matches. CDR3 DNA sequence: TGTGCCAGCAGTCCCTATTGGCTAGCGGGAGACAATGAGCAGTTCTTC. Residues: CASSPYWLAGDNEQFF.

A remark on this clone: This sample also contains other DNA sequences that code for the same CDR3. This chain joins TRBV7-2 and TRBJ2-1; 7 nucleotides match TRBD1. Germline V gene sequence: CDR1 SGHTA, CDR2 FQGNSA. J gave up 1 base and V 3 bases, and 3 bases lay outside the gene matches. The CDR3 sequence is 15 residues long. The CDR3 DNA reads TGTGCCAGCAGCTTGGCACAGGGGTCCTACAATGAGCAGTTCTTC. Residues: CASSLAQGSYNEQFF.

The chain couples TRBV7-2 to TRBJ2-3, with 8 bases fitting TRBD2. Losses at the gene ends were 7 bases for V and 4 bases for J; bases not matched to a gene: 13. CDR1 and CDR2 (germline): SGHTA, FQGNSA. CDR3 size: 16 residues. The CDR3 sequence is CASTLGISGNADTQYF. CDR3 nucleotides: TGTGCCAGCACCCTAGGGATTAGCGGGAATGCAGATACGCAGTATTTT. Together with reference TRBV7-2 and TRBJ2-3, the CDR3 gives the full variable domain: GAGVSQSPSNKVTEKGKDVELRCDPISGHTALYWYRQSLGQGLEFLIYFQGNSAPDKSGLPSDRFSAERTGGSVSTLTIQRTQQEDSAVYLCASTLGISGNADTQYFGPGTRLTVL.

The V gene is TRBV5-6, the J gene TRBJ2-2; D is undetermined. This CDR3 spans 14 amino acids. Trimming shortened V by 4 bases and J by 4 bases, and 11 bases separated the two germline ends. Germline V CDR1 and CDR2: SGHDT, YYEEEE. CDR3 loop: CASSTDRTTGELFF. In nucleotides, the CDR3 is TGTGCCAGCAGCACTGATAGGACCACCGGGGAGCTGTTTTTT.

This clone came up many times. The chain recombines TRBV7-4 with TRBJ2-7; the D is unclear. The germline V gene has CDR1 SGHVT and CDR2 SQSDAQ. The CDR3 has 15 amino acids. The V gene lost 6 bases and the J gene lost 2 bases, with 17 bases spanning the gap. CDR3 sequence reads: CASSFLRYSPYEQYF. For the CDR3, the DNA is TGTGCCAGCAGTTTCCTCCGCTACTCACCCTACGAGCAGTACTTC.

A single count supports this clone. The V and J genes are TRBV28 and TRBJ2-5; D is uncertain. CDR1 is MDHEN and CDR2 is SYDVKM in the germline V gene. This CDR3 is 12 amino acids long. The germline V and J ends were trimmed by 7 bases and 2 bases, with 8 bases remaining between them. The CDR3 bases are TGTGCCAGCACGGCGGAACAAGAGACCCAGTACTTC. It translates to CASTAEQETQYF.

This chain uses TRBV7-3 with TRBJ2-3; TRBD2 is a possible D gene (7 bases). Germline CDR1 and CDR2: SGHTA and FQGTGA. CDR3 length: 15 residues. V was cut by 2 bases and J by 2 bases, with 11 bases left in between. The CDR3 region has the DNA TGTGCCAGCAGCTTATCGGGGGGACACACAGATACGCAGTATTTT. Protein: CASSLSGGHTDTQYF.

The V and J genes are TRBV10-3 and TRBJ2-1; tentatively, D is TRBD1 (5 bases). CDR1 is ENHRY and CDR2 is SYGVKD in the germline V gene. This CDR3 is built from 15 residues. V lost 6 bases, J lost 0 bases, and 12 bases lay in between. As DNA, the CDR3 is TGTGCCATCAGGGGGCAATCTAGCTCCTACAATGAGCAGTTCTTC. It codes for CAIRGQSSSYNEQFF.

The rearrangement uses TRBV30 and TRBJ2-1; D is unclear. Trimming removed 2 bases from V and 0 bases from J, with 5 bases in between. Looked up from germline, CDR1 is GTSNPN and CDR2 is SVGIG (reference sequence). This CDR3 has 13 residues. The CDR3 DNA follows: TGTGCCTGGAGTCGGAGCTCCTACAATGAGCAGTTCTTC. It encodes CAWSRSSYNEQFF.

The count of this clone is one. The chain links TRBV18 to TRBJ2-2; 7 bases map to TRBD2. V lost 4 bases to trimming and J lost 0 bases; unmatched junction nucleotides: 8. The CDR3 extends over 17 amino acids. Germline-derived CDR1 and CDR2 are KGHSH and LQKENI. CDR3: CASSRGGGSANTGELFF. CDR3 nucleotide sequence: TGTGCCAGCTCACGGGGCGGCGGGAGTGCGAACACCGGGGAGCTGTTTTTT.

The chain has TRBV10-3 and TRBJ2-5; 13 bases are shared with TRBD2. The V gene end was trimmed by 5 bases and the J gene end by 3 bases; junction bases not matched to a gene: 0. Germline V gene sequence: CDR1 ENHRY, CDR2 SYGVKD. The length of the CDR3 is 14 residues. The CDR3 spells CAISTSGGEETQYF. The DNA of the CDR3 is TGTGCCATCAGTACTAGCGGGGGGGAAGAGACCCAGTACTTC.

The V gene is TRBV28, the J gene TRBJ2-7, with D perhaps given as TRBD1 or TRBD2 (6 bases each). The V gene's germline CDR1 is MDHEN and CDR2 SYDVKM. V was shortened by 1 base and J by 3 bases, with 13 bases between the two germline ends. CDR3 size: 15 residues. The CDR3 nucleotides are TGTGCCAGCAGTTTATACTGGGGGGCAAGCTACGAGCAGTACTTC. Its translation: CASSLYWGASYEQYF.

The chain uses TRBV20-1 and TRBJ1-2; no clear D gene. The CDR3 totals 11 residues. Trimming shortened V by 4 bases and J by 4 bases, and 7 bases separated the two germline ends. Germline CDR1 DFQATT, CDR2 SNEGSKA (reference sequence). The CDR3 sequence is CSATRAYGYTF. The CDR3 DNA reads TGCAGTGCTACCCGGGCCTATGGCTACACCTTC.

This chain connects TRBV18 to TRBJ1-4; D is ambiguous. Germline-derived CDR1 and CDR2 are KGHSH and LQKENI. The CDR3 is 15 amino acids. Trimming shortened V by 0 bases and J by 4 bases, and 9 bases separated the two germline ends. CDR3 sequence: CASSPPLAFNEKLFF. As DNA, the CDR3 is TGTGCCAGCTCACCACCGCTGGCGTTTAATGAAAAACTGTTTTTT.

The DNA of the CDR3 is TGTGCCAGCTCACCAGTAGCGGGGGAATACGAGCAGTACTTC. Its translation: CASSPVAGEYEQYF. The chain carries TRBV18 and TRBJ2-7; 9 bases map to TRBD2. CDR1 is KGHSH and CDR2 is LQKENI in the germline V gene. V trimming: 2 bases; J trimming: 4 bases; junction bases outside the gene matches: 3. This CDR3 contains 14 residues.

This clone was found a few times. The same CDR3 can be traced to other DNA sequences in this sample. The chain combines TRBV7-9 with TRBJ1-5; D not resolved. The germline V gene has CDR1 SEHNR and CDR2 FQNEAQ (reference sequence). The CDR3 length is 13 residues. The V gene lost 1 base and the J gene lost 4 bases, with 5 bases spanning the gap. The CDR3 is CASSLDSNQPQHF. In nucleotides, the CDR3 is TGTGCCAGCAGCTTAGACAGTAATCAGCCCCAGCATTTT. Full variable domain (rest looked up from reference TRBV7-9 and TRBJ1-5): DTGVSQNPRHKITKRGQNVTFRCDPISEHNRLYWYRQTLGQGPEFLTYFQNEAQLEKSRLLSDRFSAERPKGSFSTLEIQRTEQGDSAMYLCASSLDSNQPQHFGDGTRLSIL.

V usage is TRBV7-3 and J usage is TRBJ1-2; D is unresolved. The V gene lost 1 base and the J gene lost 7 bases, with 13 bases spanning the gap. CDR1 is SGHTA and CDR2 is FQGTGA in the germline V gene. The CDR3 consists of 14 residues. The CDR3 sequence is CASSLNLGSGGYTF. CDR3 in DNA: TGTGCCAGCAGCTTAAACTTAGGGTCAGGTGGCTACACCTTC.

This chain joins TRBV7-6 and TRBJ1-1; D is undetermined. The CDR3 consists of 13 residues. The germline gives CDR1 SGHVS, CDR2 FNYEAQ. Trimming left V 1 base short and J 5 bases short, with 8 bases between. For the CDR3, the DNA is TGTGCCAGCAGCTTAGGGTATGGGACTGAAGCTTTCTTT. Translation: CASSLGYGTEAFF.

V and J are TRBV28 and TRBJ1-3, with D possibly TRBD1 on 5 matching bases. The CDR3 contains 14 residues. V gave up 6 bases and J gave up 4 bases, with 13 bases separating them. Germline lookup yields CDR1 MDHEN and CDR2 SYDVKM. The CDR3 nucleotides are TGTGCCAGCAGAACAGGAAAGTTCGGAAACACCATATATTTT. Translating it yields CASRTGKFGNTIYF.

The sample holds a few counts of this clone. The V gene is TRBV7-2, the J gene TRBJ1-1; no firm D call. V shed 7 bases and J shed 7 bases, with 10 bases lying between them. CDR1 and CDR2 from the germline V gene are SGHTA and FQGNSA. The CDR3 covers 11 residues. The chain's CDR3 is CASTSWVEAFF. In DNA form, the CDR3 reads TGTGCCAGCACCTCCTGGGTTGAAGCTTTCTTT.

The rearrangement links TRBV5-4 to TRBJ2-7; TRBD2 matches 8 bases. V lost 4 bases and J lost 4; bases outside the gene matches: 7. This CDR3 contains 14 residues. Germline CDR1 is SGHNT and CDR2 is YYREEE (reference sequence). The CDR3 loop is CASSPSSGFYEQYF. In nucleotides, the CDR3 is TGTGCCAGCAGCCCCTCTAGCGGGTTTTACGAGCAGTACTTC.

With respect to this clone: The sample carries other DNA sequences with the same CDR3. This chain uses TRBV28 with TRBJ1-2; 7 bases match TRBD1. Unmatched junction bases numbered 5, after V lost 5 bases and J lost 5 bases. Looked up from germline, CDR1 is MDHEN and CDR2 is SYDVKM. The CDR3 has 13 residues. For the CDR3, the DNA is TGTGCCAGCAGTCCCCCAGGGGGATATGGCTACACCTTC. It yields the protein CASSPPGGYGYTF.

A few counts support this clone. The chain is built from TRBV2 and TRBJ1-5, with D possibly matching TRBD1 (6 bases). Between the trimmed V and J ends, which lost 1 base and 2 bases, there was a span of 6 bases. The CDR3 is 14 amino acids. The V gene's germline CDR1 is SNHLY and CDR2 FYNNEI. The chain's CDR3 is CASSEDRGNQPQHF. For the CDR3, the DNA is TGTGCCAGCAGTGAAGACAGGGGCAATCAGCCCCAGCATTTT.

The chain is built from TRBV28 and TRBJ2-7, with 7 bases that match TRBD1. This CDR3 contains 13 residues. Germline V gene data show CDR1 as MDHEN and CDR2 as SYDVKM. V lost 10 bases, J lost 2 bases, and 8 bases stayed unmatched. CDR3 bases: TGTGCCACGGGACAGCCTTCTACCTACGAGCAGTACTTC. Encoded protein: CATGQPSTYEQYF.